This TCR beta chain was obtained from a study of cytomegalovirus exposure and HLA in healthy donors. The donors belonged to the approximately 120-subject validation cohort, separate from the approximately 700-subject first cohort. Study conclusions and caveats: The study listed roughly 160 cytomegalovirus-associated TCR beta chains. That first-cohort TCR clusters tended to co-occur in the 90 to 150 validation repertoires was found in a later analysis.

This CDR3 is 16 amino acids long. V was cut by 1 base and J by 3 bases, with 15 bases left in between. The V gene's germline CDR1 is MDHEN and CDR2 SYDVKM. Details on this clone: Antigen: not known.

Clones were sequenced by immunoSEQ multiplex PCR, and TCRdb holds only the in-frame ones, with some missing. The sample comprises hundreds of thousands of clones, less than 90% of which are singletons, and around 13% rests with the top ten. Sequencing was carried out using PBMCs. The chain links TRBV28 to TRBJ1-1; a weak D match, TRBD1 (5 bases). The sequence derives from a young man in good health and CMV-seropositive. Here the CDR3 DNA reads TGTGCCAGCAGTTTATTGAGTGGGGGATCGGACACTGAAGCTTTCTTT. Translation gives CASSLLSGGSDTEAFF.